This record concerns one T cell receptor (beta chain) sequence. V trimming: 5 bases; J trimming: 4 bases; junction bases outside the gene matches: 5. From germline, CDR1 is WSHSY and CDR2 SAAADI. CDR3 length equals 14 residues. Methods used by the authors: It was from reference gene primer amplification that nucleated cell counts were estimated. Sequenced by immunoSEQ multiplex PCR; TCRdb stores in-frame clones only, minus some. For V, J and clone size, that table is used; D and trimming come from the DNA. The profile covers hundreds of thousands of clones, with 75% to 90% appearing a single time and around 1.1% taken by the ten largest. The record originates from a study of blood T cell repertoires in COVID-19. The overall study: The cDNA or gDNA used as material had been derived from T cells, B-cell-depleted T cells, or PBMCs.

Two negative PCRs, clearance, or symptom resolution characterized the recovered Cohort 3 donors. The gene calls are TRBV10-2 and TRBJ1-5; 7 nucleotides agree with TRBD1. This receptor was taken from a young man who had recovered from COVID-19. Sequences were obtained from PBMCs or T cells enriched from blood (not recorded which). CDR3: CASSRGTENQPQHF. The CDR3 nucleotides read TGCGCCAGCAGTAGAGGGACAGAGAATCAGCCCCAGCATTTT.